These T cell receptor beta chains were read from a single sample in a study of blood T cell repertoires in COVID-19. Method: immunoSEQ multiplex PCR; TCRdb's copy keeps in-frame clones and lacks some. The data show fewer than 70,000 clones, with about 90% seen just once and more than 2% held by the top ten. Sequenced input: peripheral blood. The source is a human donor in a cohort sampled during active COVID-19. CDR3s include the opening cysteine and the closing phenylalanine or tryptophan. Each record gives: clone size, V gene, D gene, J gene, CDR3 protein, CDR3 DNA. The D gene is left open where the match is weak. Expanded clones get a size class; other rows say once, few or many, or leave the size out.

clone_size: .; v_call: TRBV19; d_call: TRBD1; j_call: TRBJ2-2; cdr3_aa: CASSTGTGITGELFF; cdr3_nt: TGTGCCAGTAGCACGGGGACAGGGATCACCGGGGAGCTGTTTTTT
clone_size: .; v_call: TRBV19; d_call: .; j_call: TRBJ1-3; cdr3_aa: CASSWLSGNTIYF; cdr3_nt: TGTGCCAGTAGCTGGCTCTCTGGAAACACCATATATTTT
clone_size: once; v_call: TRBV29-1; d_call: TRBD1; j_call: TRBJ2-7; cdr3_aa: CSVTPRDRDYEQYF; cdr3_nt: TGCAGCGTGACTCCCCGGGACAGGGATTACGAGCAGTACTTC
clone_size: .; v_call: TRBV11-3; d_call: .; j_call: TRBJ2-2; cdr3_aa: CASSLDVGVRTGELFF; cdr3_nt: TGTGCCAGCAGCTTAGATGTGGGCGTAAGGACCGGGGAGCTGTTTTTT
clone_size: .; v_call: TRBV5-1; d_call: .; j_call: TRBJ2-3; cdr3_aa: CASSFEGTDTQYF; cdr3_nt: TGCGCCAGCAGCTTTGAGGGCACAGATACGCAGTATTTT
clone_size: .; v_call: TRBV4-2; d_call: TRBD2; j_call: TRBJ2-3; cdr3_aa: CASSQDVGGRTDTQYF; cdr3_nt: TGTGCCAGCAGCCAAGATGTCGGCGGGAGGACAGATACGCAGTATTTT
clone_size: .; v_call: TRBV6-2/TRBV6-3; d_call: .; j_call: TRBJ2-3; cdr3_aa: CASSPWEVRTDTQYF; cdr3_nt: TGTGCCAGCAGCCCCTGGGAGGTTCGTACAGATACGCAGTATTTT
clone_size: .; v_call: TRBV28; d_call: .; j_call: TRBJ1-2; cdr3_aa: CASTGQTKLANYGYTF; cdr3_nt: TGTGCCAGCACAGGACAGACTAAGTTAGCTAACTATGGCTACACCTTC
clone_size: .; v_call: TRBV6-2/TRBV6-3; d_call: TRBD1; j_call: TRBJ1-2; cdr3_aa: CASSDRGTYGYTF; cdr3_nt: TGTGCCAGCAGCGACAGGGGGACGTATGGCTACACCTTC
clone_size: .; v_call: TRBV7-3; d_call: .; j_call: TRBJ2-7; cdr3_aa: CASSPGTLSSYEQYF; cdr3_nt: TGTGCCAGCAGCCCTGGGACTCTGAGCTCCTACGAGCAGTACTTC
clone_size: .; v_call: TRBV7-3; d_call: .; j_call: TRBJ2-2; cdr3_aa: CASSSGQNTGELFF; cdr3_nt: TGTGCCAGCAGCTCGGGACAGAACACCGGGGAGCTGTTTTTT
clone_size: few; v_call: TRBV7-9; d_call: TRBD1; j_call: TRBJ2-7; cdr3_aa: CASSLALTGIGPGQYF; cdr3_nt: TGTGCCAGCAGCTTAGCTCTGACAGGGATAGGCCCTGGGCAGTACTTC
clone_size: .; v_call: TRBV11-1; d_call: .; j_call: TRBJ2-7; cdr3_aa: CASSDPWGHKYEQYF; cdr3_nt: TGTGCCAGCAGCGACCCATGGGGGCACAAGTACGAGCAGTACTTC
clone_size: .; v_call: TRBV5-1; d_call: TRBD1; j_call: TRBJ1-1; cdr3_aa: CASSLGPAGGNTEAFF; cdr3_nt: TGCGCCAGCAGCTTGGGACCGGCAGGGGGGAACACTGAAGCTTTCTTT
clone_size: .; v_call: TRBV30; d_call: .; j_call: TRBJ1-5; cdr3_aa: CAWSQAGNQPQHF; cdr3_nt: TGTGCCTGGAGCCAGGCAGGCAATCAGCCCCAGCATTTT
clone_size: .; v_call: TRBV6-5; d_call: .; j_call: TRBJ1-1; cdr3_aa: CATGSTEDTEAFF; cdr3_nt: TGTGCCACTGGGTCTACGGAGGACACTGAAGCTTTCTTT
clone_size: .; v_call: TRBV27; d_call: TRBD2; j_call: TRBJ2-4; cdr3_aa: CASSALPFSGRIQANYF; cdr3_nt: TGTGCCAGCAGTGCCCTTCCTTTTAGCGGGAGGATACAAGCGAATTACTTC
clone_size: .; v_call: TRBV5-1; d_call: TRBD1; j_call: TRBJ1-6; cdr3_aa: CASSHGQAKSNSPLHF; cdr3_nt: TGCGCCAGCAGCCACGGACAGGCAAAATCTAATTCACCCCTCCACTTT
clone_size: .; v_call: TRBV4-1; d_call: .; j_call: TRBJ2-4; cdr3_aa: CASSPSLSLGGMNIQYF; cdr3_nt: TGCGCCAGCAGCCCGAGCTTATCCCTAGGGGGAATGAACATTCAGTACTTC
clone_size: .; v_call: TRBV29-1; d_call: .; j_call: TRBJ2-5; cdr3_aa: CSVDSYPQETQYF; cdr3_nt: TGCAGCGTTGATTCCTACCCCCAAGAGACCCAGTACTTC
clone_size: .; v_call: TRBV6-5; d_call: .; j_call: TRBJ1-2; cdr3_aa: CASSREENYGYTF; cdr3_nt: TGTGCCAGCAGCAGGGAGGAAAATTATGGCTACACCTTC
clone_size: .; v_call: TRBV29-1; d_call: .; j_call: TRBJ1-1; cdr3_aa: CSVGGGHQAEAFF; cdr3_nt: TGCAGCGTTGGGGGAGGGCATCAGGCTGAAGCTTTCTTT
clone_size: .; v_call: TRBV19; d_call: TRBD2; j_call: TRBJ2-7; cdr3_aa: CASSMREGYEQYF; cdr3_nt: TGTGCCAGTAGTATGCGGGAGGGTTACGAGCAGTACTTC
clone_size: few; v_call: TRBV28; d_call: TRBD1; j_call: TRBJ1-4; cdr3_aa: CASSRTGRAGEKLFF; cdr3_nt: TGTGCCAGCAGTCGGACAGGCCGCGCGGGTGAAAAACTGTTTTTT
clone_size: .; v_call: TRBV5-1; d_call: .; j_call: TRBJ2-7; cdr3_aa: CASGPLGTSYEQYF; cdr3_nt: TGCGCCAGCGGGCCATTGGGCACAAGCTACGAGCAGTACTTC
clone_size: once; v_call: TRBV9; d_call: TRBD2; j_call: TRBJ2-3; cdr3_aa: CASSARLAGPTDTQYF; cdr3_nt: TGTGCCAGCAGCGCCCGACTAGCGGGGCCCACAGATACGCAGTATTTT
clone_size: .; v_call: TRBV20-1; d_call: TRBD2; j_call: TRBJ2-3; cdr3_aa: CSASPAGGRDTQYF; cdr3_nt: TGCAGTGCTAGTCCTGCGGGGGGCCGGGATACGCAGTATTTT
clone_size: .; v_call: TRBV2; d_call: .; j_call: TRBJ1-6; cdr3_aa: CASSPDGLDYNSPLHF; cdr3_nt: TGTGCCAGCAGTCCGGACGGACTAGACTATAATTCACCCCTCCACTTT
clone_size: .; v_call: TRBV5-5; d_call: TRBD1; j_call: TRBJ2-5; cdr3_aa: CASSEQGADRETQYF; cdr3_nt: TGTGCCAGCAGCGAACAGGGGGCAGACCGGGAGACCCAGTACTTC
clone_size: .; v_call: TRBV5-6; d_call: TRBD2; j_call: TRBJ2-7; cdr3_aa: CASSLAGGDEQYF; cdr3_nt: TGTGCCAGCAGCTTGGCGGGGGGGGACGAGCAGTACTTC
clone_size: .; v_call: TRBV5-1; d_call: .; j_call: TRBJ2-2; cdr3_aa: CASHYRDTGTGELFF; cdr3_nt: TGCGCCAGCCACTACAGGGATACTGGCACCGGGGAGCTGTTTTTT